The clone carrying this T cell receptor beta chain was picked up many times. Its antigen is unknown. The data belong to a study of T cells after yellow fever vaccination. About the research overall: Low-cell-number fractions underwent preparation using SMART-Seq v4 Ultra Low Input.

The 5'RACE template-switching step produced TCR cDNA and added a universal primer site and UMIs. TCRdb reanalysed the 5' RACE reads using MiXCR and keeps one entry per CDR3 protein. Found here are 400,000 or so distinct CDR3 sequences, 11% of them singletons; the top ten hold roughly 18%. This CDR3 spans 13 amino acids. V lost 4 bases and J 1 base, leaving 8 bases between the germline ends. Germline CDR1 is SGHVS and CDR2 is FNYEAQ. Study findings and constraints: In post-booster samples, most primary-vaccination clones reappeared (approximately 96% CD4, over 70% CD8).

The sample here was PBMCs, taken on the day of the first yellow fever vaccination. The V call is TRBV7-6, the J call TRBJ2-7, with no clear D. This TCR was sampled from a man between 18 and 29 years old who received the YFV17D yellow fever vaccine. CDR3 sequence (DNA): TGTGCCAGCAGCTCTGACCCGTCCTACGAGCAGTACTTC. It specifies CASSSDPSYEQYF.